This TCR beta chain was observed in a study of yellow fever vaccine responses in identical twins. Whole-study findings and limits: Twins reportedly had a vaccine T cell response that seemed partly convergent, partly personalized.

Each CDR3 protein is one row after TCRdb ran MiXCR on the RT-PCR reads. The table has some 2,500 distinct CDR3 sequences, around 90% seen once. Germline V gene lookup returns CDR1 DFQATT and CDR2 SNEGSKA (reference sequence). Trimming removed 3 bases from V and 2 bases from J, with 5 bases in between. CDR3 length: 12 amino acids. Notes on this clonotype: Its target is not known.

This receptor was taken from a female donor who received the yellow fever vaccine. The sequencing used T cells from blood (PBMCs), unsorted or a sorted subset (not recorded which), collected before or after yellow fever vaccination (not recorded which). This chain joins TRBV20-1 and TRBJ2-1; no clear D. The CDR3 loop is CSASGAYNEQFF. The CDR3 DNA reads as TGCAGTGCTAGCGGAGCCTACAATGAGCAGTTCTTC.